Below, 23 T cell receptor beta chains from the same sample are listed, as sequenced in a study of blood T cells in healthy people across ages. Then a second PCR, running roughly 7 to 12 cycles, was carried out with a sample-barcoded 5' primer and a J-beta primer mix. TCRdb recomputed calls from the 5' RACE reads with MiXCR, one row per CDR3 protein. The sample holds 1.5 million to 2 million distinct CDR3 sequences, roughly 30% seen once. Sequenced: blood. These receptors came from a woman aged 30 to 39 in good health.

This clonotype showed up just a few times. The chain recombines TRBV7-9 with TRBJ2-1; no clear D. Germline V gene data show CDR1 as SEHNR and CDR2 as FQNEAQ (reference sequence). The CDR3 is made up of 13 amino acids. Trimming shortened V by 2 bases and J by 9 bases, and 11 bases separated the two germline ends. The CDR3 is CASSLTGPSEQFF. CDR3 sequence (DNA): TGTGCCAGCAGCTTAACCGGGCCAAGTGAGCAGTTCTTC.

This clonotype occurred a few times. The chain combines TRBV28 with TRBJ2-4; D might be TRBD1 (6 bases). V lost 6 bases, J lost 0 bases, and 12 bases lay in between. The germline V gene has CDR1 MDHEN and CDR2 SYDVKM. CDR3 length equals 15 residues. As DNA, the CDR3 is TGTGCCAGCAGCACAGGGTTCCAAGCCAAAAACATTCAGTACTTC. It codes for CASSTGFQAKNIQYF.

The chain links TRBV11-2 to TRBJ2-4, with TRBD1 matching over 8 bases. Judging by the DNA end, TRBJ2-7 fits better; the J call may be wrong. This CDR3 spans 15 amino acids. Germline-derived CDR1 and CDR2 are SGHAT and FQNNGV. CDR3 residues: CASSSPGTGLSEQYF. The CDR3 DNA reads as TGTGCCAGCAGCTCACCCGGGACAGGACTTAGCGAGCAGTACTTC.

This clonotype appeared a few times. V usage is TRBV12-3 or TRBV12-4 and J usage is TRBJ2-4, with 11 bases fitting TRBD1. The CDR3 loop spans 15 amino acids. Losses at the gene ends were 6 bases for V and 13 bases for J; bases not matched to a gene: 14. DNA for the CDR3: TGTGCCAGCAGGGGTGGGACAGGGGGGTGGCGAGAGCAGTACTTC. It is translated as CASRGGTGGWREQYF.

V is TRBV6-6 and J is TRBJ2-1; no clear D. Deletions cut 3 bases from V and 8 bases from J, with 8 bases between. Per germline, CDR1 MNHNY and CDR2 SVGAGI (reference sequence). The CDR3 has 12 amino acids. CDR3 nucleotides: TGTGCCAGCAGTTATCATCCCCATGAGCAGTTCTTC. Amino acid sequence: CASSYHPHEQFF.

This clonotype was counted many times. The V call is TRBV12-3 or TRBV12-4, the J call TRBJ2-1; 10 nucleotides align to TRBD2. The ends lost 5 bases at V and 4 bases at J; junction bases unmatched: 8. The CDR3 has 16 amino acids. The CDR3 protein is CASSPPSGRRYNEQFF. The DNA for the CDR3 is TGTGCCAGCAGTCCTCCTAGCGGGAGAAGGTACAATGAGCAGTTCTTC.

This clonotype was observed at least ten times. The chain combines TRBV6-6 with TRBJ2-5; D is unclear. Germline values: CDR1 MNHNY, CDR2 SVGAGI (reference sequence). Trimming stripped 2 bases from V and 3 bases from J, with 4 bases between. CDR3 length equals 12 residues. CDR3 nucleotides: TGTGCCAGCAGTTACCTAAAAGAGACCCAGTACTTC. Encoded protein: CASSYLKETQYF.

The table lists this clonotype with many counts. The gene calls are TRBV29-1 and TRBJ2-1; 9 nucleotides match TRBD2. Germline lookup yields CDR1 SQVTM and CDR2 ANQGSEA. This CDR3 region has 13 residues. After removal of 5 bases from V and 7 bases from J, the junction contained 6 bases not matched to a gene. The CDR3 region has the DNA TGCAGCGTTACTAGCGGGTCATGGAATGAGCAGTTCTTC. Translated: CSVTSGSWNEQFF.

CDR3 amino acids: CASSLLRGNTIYF. CDR3 coding DNA: TGTGCCAGCAGTTTGCTCAGGGGTAACACCATATATTTT. This rearrangement joins TRBV12-3 or TRBV12-4 to TRBJ1-3; maybe TRBD1 (6 bases). The CDR3 is 13 amino acids. Trimming removed 3 bases at V and 7 bases at J, with 10 bases between.

This clonotype was recorded many times. The J gene is TRBJ1-2, the V gene TRBV7-6; 8 positions agree with TRBD1. V lost 1 base to trimming and J lost 4 bases; unmatched junction nucleotides: 5. CDR1 is SGHVS and CDR2 is FNYEAQ in the germline V gene. The CDR3 totals 15 residues. CDR3 protein: CASSLGQGASYGYTF. The DNA of the CDR3 is TGTGCCAGCAGCTTAGGGCAGGGGGCTTCCTATGGCTACACCTTC.

This clonotype was picked up many times. The chain combines TRBV11-2 with TRBJ2-5; 8 bases align to TRBD2. CDR1 SGHAT and CDR2 FQNNGV come from the germline V gene. J gave up 2 bases and V 0 bases, and 2 bases lay outside the gene matches. This CDR3 has 15 residues. CDR3 amino acids: CASSLELAVQETQYF. CDR3 bases: TGTGCCAGCAGCTTAGAACTAGCGGTACAAGAGACCCAGTACTTC.

The chain carries TRBV20-1 and TRBJ1-6; TRBD1 aligns across 8 bases. From germline, CDR1 is DFQATT and CDR2 SNEGSKA (reference sequence). V gave up 0 bases and J gave up 7 bases; unmatched junction bases: 8. The CDR3 extends over 16 amino acids. The CDR3 nucleotides are TGCAGTGCTAGAGATGCGCAGGGGGCGGAAAATTCACCCCTCCACTTT. Translating it yields CSARDAQGAENSPLHF.

The chain joins TRBV6-1 to TRBJ1-5, with 7 bases fitting TRBD1. Looked up from germline, CDR1 is MNHNS and CDR2 is SASEGT. J lost 2 bases, V lost 4 bases, and 5 bases had no gene match. The CDR3 totals 15 residues. The CDR3, as DNA: TGTGCCAGCAGTGGGACCACAGGGGGCAATCAGCCCCAGCATTTT. Translated, it gives CASSGTTGGNQPQHF.

This clonotype was observed a few times. V and J are TRBV5-5 and TRBJ2-7; D is unresolved. Near its end, the DNA agrees better with TRBJ2-5, so the J call may be wrong. This CDR3 has 14 residues. Germline V gene lookup returns CDR1 SGHKS and CDR2 YYEKEE (reference sequence). CDR3 sequence reads: CASSSEGPTTTQYF. CDR3 in DNA: TGTGCCAGCAGCTCGGAAGGGCCGACGACGACCCAGTACTTC.

This clonotype was recorded at least ten times. V and J are TRBV19 and TRBJ2-7; D gene uncertain. Trimming pared 3 bases from V and 4 bases from J, leaving 7 bases between. This CDR3 spans 12 amino acids. Germline V CDR1 and CDR2: LNHDA, SQIVND (reference sequence). CDR3 amino acids: CASSINRYEQYF. As DNA, the CDR3 is TGTGCCAGTAGTATCAATCGATACGAGCAGTACTTC.

This clonotype has just a few counts. The rearrangement links TRBV20-1 to TRBJ2-3; D is ambiguous. CDR1 is DFQATT and CDR2 is SNEGSKA in the germline V gene (reference sequence). CDR3 length: 11 amino acids. Deletions cut 5 bases from V and 6 bases from J, with 9 bases between. Written as DNA, the CDR3 is TGCAGTGCTCCACTCTACGATACGCAGTATTTT. Residues: CSAPLYDTQYF.

This clonotype turned up a few times. One end of the junction varies from germline; a read error may be responsible. The chain recombines TRBV6-4 with TRBJ2-2, with D perhaps matching TRBD1 (5 bases). The CDR3 totals 14 residues. Germline CDR1 MRHNA, CDR2 SNTAGT. The CDR3 nucleotides read TGTGTCAGCAGTGACTCACAGGACACCGGGGAGCTGTTTTTT. This translates into CVSSDSQDTGELFF.

This clonotype has more than one count but fewer than ten. The CDR3 nucleotides read TGCAGCGTCGCCCTTACGGACAGGGGGAAGACCCAGTACTTC. Translated, it gives CSVALTDRGKTQYF. This rearrangement joins TRBV29-1 to TRBJ2-4; 10 bases fit TRBD1. Gene TRBJ2-5 matches the end of the DNA better, so the J call may be wrong. The CDR3 runs to 14 residues. Germline V lookup: CDR1 SQVTM, CDR2 ANQGSEA.

The chain uses TRBV4-3 and TRBJ1-1; TRBD1 agrees at 9 bases. Germline CDR1 LGHNA, CDR2 YSLEER. The CDR3 has 14 residues. With V trimmed by 1 base and J by 7 bases, 4 bases remained unmatched. In DNA form, the CDR3 reads TGCGCCAGCAGCCAAGCGACAGGGGGGGATGAAGCTTTCTTT. Translation: CASSQATGGDEAFF.

V usage is TRBV6-2 or TRBV6-3 and J usage is TRBJ2-1; 8 bases fit TRBD2. V trimming: 0 bases; J trimming: 4 bases; junction bases outside the gene matches: 5. CDR3 size: 16 residues. Germline V gives CDR1 MNHEY, CDR2 SVGEGT. The CDR3 DNA reads TGTGCCAGCAGTTACTCCCGGGAGGGCCTTTACAATGAGCAGTTCTTC. Translated, it gives CASSYSREGLYNEQFF.

This clonotype was seen only a few times. The chain couples TRBV6-5 to TRBJ2-7; 9 bases line up with TRBD1. V lost 5 bases to trimming and J lost 11 bases; unmatched junction nucleotides: 13. Germline-derived CDR1 and CDR2 are MNHEY and SVGAGI. The CDR3 extends over 14 amino acids. The CDR3 coding sequence is TGTGCCAGCAGTAAGAGACAGGGGGGGGCACGGGAGTACTTC. Its translation is CASSKRQGGAREYF.

This chain connects TRBV7-6 to TRBJ2-1; D is unresolved. In germline, CDR1 is SGHVS, CDR2 FNYEAQ. The length of the CDR3 is 14 residues. Deletions cut 1 base from V and 7 bases from J, with 11 bases between. The CDR3 spells CASSLGGRSNEQFF. CDR3 DNA sequence: TGTGCCAGCAGCTTAGGTGGACGCTCAAATGAGCAGTTCTTC. The full variable domain, completed using reference TRBV7-6 and TRBJ2-1, is GAGVSQSPRYKVTKRGQDVALRCDPISGHVSLYWYRQALGQGPEFLTYFNYEAQQDKSGLPNDRFSAERPEGSISTLTIQRTEQRDSAMYRCASSLGGRSNEQFFGPGTRLTVL.

This clonotype was recorded at least ten times. One junction end does not reproduce the germline sequence, and a read error may be involved. The rearrangement links TRBV5-1 to TRBJ2-5; TRBD2 matches at 7 bases. CDR3 length: 15 amino acids. Germline CDR1 and CDR2: SGHRS and YFSETQ. The CDR3 reads CASSLGPGGQETQYF. DNA for the CDR3: TGTGCCAGCAGCTTAGGTCCGGGGGGCCAAGAGACCCAGTACTTC.